Given below is one TCR beta chain in context. Other DNA sequences of this sample code for an identical CDR3. This sample is part of a study of shared clonotypes between healthy human individuals. Each donor was a Caucasian adult residing in Nashville, Tennessee. The sorted-subset replicate PCRs were given 200 ng DNA, which is approximately 30,000 T cell genomes. Original data processing: Without quality scores, immunoSEQ junctional reads could not be filtered like full-length reads. Repertoires were generated with immunoSEQ multiplex PCR, while TCRdb's copy carries only in-frame clones and drops some. That table furnishes V, J and clone size, whereas the DNA furnished D and trimming. The sample lists about 1 million clones, roughly 80% occurring once. The CDR3 covers 13 residues. CDR1 is GTSNPN and CDR2 is SVGIG in the germline V gene (reference sequence). V was shortened by 3 bases and J by 1 base, with 6 bases between the two germline ends.

The origin of this receptor is a man between 18 and 35 years old in good health. Sequenced sample: memory CD4+ T cells sorted from blood. Subset described: CD45RA-negative fraction. V usage is TRBV30 and J usage is TRBJ2-2; a weak D match, TRBD1 (5 bases). This CDR3 is CAWRGRNTGELFF. The CDR3 region has the DNA TGTGCCTGGAGGGGGCGGAACACCGGGGAGCTGTTTTTT.